The 12 T cell receptor beta chains listed next were all sequenced from one sample in a study of blood T cells in healthy people across ages. A sample-barcoded 5' primer and a J-beta primer mix were used in a second PCR of roughly 6 to 11 cycles. From the 5' RACE reads, TCRdb called clonotypes with MiXCR, one entry per CDR3 protein. Of about 1,000,000 distinct CDR3 sequences detected, 40% to 45% appear once; the ten largest clones hold approximately 20%. The sample taken for sequencing was blood. The source of these receptors is an older woman in good health.

The chain couples TRBV25-1 to TRBJ2-1; no clear D gene. The CDR3 is made up of 11 amino acids. V shed 8 bases and J shed 8 bases, with 10 bases lying between them. Germline-derived CDR1 and CDR2 are MGHDK and SYGVNS. The CDR3 loop is CASGSEDEQFF. Here the CDR3 DNA reads TGTGCCAGCGGCTCCGAGGATGAGCAGTTCTTC.

The chain recombines TRBV2 with TRBJ1-2; 11 bases match TRBD1. In germline, CDR1 is SNHLY, CDR2 FYNNEI. Trimming removed 5 bases from V and 6 bases from J; junction bases left unmatched: 5. The length of the CDR3 is 14 residues. The CDR3 coding sequence is TGTGCCAGCAGTAAAACGGGACAGGGGGATGGCTACACCTTC. Its protein is CASSKTGQGDGYTF.

This clonotype has more than one count but fewer than ten. The rearrangement links TRBV20-1 to TRBJ2-5, with TRBD2 matching 10 bases. Trimming took 3 bases from V and 5 from J; bases not matched to a gene: 6. The CDR3 loop spans 14 amino acids. CDR1 and CDR2 (germline): DFQATT, SNEGSKA (reference sequence). The CDR3 bases are TGCAGTGCTAGTCTAGCGGGAGAGGTTGAGACCCAGTACTTC. This gives the protein CSASLAGEVETQYF.

This clonotype was seen more than once but under ten times. V and J are TRBV24-1 and TRBJ2-7, with D possibly TRBD2 on 6 matching bases. Germline CDR1 reads KGHDR; CDR2 reads SFDVKD. This CDR3 region has 13 residues. Trimming removed 3 bases from V and 4 bases from J, with 9 bases in between. The CDR3 here is CATSDAGGYEQYF. For the CDR3, the DNA is TGTGCCACCAGTGATGCCGGAGGGTACGAGCAGTACTTC.

The V call is TRBV28, the J call TRBJ2-2; no firm D call. This CDR3 has 12 amino acids. Germline CDR1 is MDHEN and CDR2 is SYDVKM. The V end was cut by 5 bases, the J end by 3 bases, with 4 bases between. The CDR3 region is CASSTYTGELFF. The CDR3 region has the DNA TGTGCCAGCAGTACTTACACCGGGGAGCTGTTTTTT.

The count of this clonotype is one. V is TRBV4-1 and J is TRBJ1-5; TRBD1 might be the D (6 bases). Germline V gene sequence: CDR1 MGHRA, CDR2 YSYEKL. This CDR3 spans 16 amino acids. V was trimmed by 6 bases and J by 3 bases, leaving 18 bases between them. CDR3 DNA sequence: TGCGCCAGCAGTCCAGCTCCAGGGGCTTCCAATCAGCCCCAGCATTTT. It specifies CASSPAPGASNQPQHF.

This sequence joins TRBV13 and TRBJ2-1, with a tentative D call TRBD2 (7 bases). This CDR3 has 14 amino acids. In germline, CDR1 is PRHDT, CDR2 FYEKMQ (reference sequence). Trimming took 2 bases from V and 10 from J, leaving 15 bases between them. The CDR3, as DNA: TGTGCCAGCAGCTTAATGGGGGCAGCGGGAGAGCAGTTCTTC. Its protein is CASSLMGAAGEQFF.

The chain carries TRBV28 and TRBJ1-2; the match to TRBD1 covers 8 bases. From germline, CDR1 is MDHEN and CDR2 SYDVKM. V lost 3 bases to trimming and J lost 7 bases; unmatched junction nucleotides: 10. The CDR3 covers 15 residues. The CDR3 DNA follows: TGTGCCAGCAGTTTCCGAGACAGGGGCACGAGTGGCTACACCTTC. Translated: CASSFRDRGTSGYTF.

The rearrangement joins TRBV6-6 to TRBJ2-3; 7 bases align to TRBD2. The trim removed 3 bases at V and 4 bases at J, leaving 7 bases unmatched. This CDR3 is 15 amino acids long. Germline V gene lookup returns CDR1 MNHNY and CDR2 SVGAGI (reference sequence). CDR3 loop: CASSYAGATPDTQYF. The CDR3 coding sequence is TGTGCCAGCAGTTATGCGGGAGCGACCCCAGATACGCAGTATTTT.

V gene TRBV14 combines with J gene TRBJ1-4; D may be TRBD1 (5 bases). V was pared by 1 base and J by 10 bases, with 13 bases between. This CDR3 comprises 14 residues. Germline V gives CDR1 SGHDN, CDR2 FVKESK. The CDR3 reads CASSQGLGDGKLFF. The CDR3 DNA sequence: TGTGCCAGCAGCCAAGGGCTGGGGGACGGAAAACTGTTTTTT.

This rearrangement joins TRBV6-2 or TRBV6-3 to TRBJ1-5; TRBD1 is a possible D gene (6 bases). Germline CDR1 MNHEY, CDR2 SVGEGT. Trimming pared 7 bases from V and 6 bases from J, leaving 13 bases between. The CDR3 is 13 amino acids. The CDR3 sequence is CASTQGGVQPQHF. The CDR3 DNA sequence: TGTGCCAGCACCCAAGGGGGGGTTCAGCCCCAGCATTTT.

J is TRBJ2-7 and V is TRBV6-5; 9 nucleotides match TRBD1. The CDR3 has 16 residues. Per germline, CDR1 MNHEY and CDR2 SVGAGI. V was pared by 0 bases and J by 6 bases, with 9 bases of the junction left unmatched. CDR3 DNA sequence: TGTGCCAGCAGTTACTCGATGGGGGACAGGGTCAGCGAGCAGTACTTC. Protein: CASSYSMGDRVSEQYF.